Presented here are 17 T cell receptor beta chains from one specimen sequenced in a study of blood T cell repertoires in COVID-19. The data were produced by immunoSEQ multiplex PCR, yet TCRdb's version contains in-frame clones alone and is incomplete. The data contain some 210,000 clones, approximately 78% of them singletons. The sample taken for sequencing was peripheral blood. The receptors here all came from a woman aged 40 to 50 with acute or convalescent COVID-19.

This chain joins TRBV13 and TRBJ2-1; D uncertain. V shed 4 bases and J shed 5 bases, with 18 bases lying between them. The CDR3 loop spans 16 amino acids. Germline CDR1 is PRHDT and CDR2 is FYEKMQ (reference sequence). CDR3 coding DNA: TGTGCCAGCAGCTCTACCTTTGGGCAAATGAACAATGAGCAGTTCTTC. Its protein product is CASSSTFGQMNNEQFF.

The rearrangement links TRBV27 to TRBJ2-1; 10 nucleotides align to TRBD2. The germline V gene encodes CDR1 MNHEY and CDR2 SMNVEV (reference sequence). V lost 5 bases to trimming and J lost 4 bases; unmatched junction nucleotides: 5. The CDR3 is made up of 15 amino acids. CDR3: CASSPSSGSYNEQFF. The CDR3 coding sequence is TGTGCCAGCAGTCCATCTAGCGGGAGTTACAATGAGCAGTTCTTC.

The rearrangement links TRBV3-1 (or the pseudogene TRBV3-2) to TRBJ2-7; no clear D. V lost 2 bases to trimming and J lost 4 bases, with 6 bases between them. Germline V gives CDR1 LGHDT, CDR2 YNNKEL (reference sequence). The CDR3 runs to 12 residues. CDR3 sequence: CASSQIPYEQYF. For the CDR3, the DNA is TGTGCCAGCAGCCAAATTCCGTACGAGCAGTACTTC.

Only a few counts were recorded for this clone. This chain joins TRBV7-8 and TRBJ2-7; 12 positions agree with TRBD2. CDR1 and CDR2 (germline): SGHVS, FQNEAQ. Trimming at V came to 2 bases and at J to 5 bases, leaving 7 bases not matched to a gene. The CDR3 spans 16 residues. The CDR3 coding sequence is TGTGCCAGCAGCTTACTTCTAGCGGGAGGGCCCCACGAGCAGTACTTC. Encoded protein: CASSLLLAGGPHEQYF.

This chain connects TRBV2 to TRBJ2-3; D is unclear. CDR3 size: 12 residues. The V gene lost 11 bases and the J gene lost 3 bases, with 12 bases spanning the gap. Germline CDR1 is SNHLY and CDR2 is FYNNEI. The CDR3 spells CAGSRGTDTQYF. As DNA, the CDR3 is TGTGCCGGGTCCCGAGGAACAGATACGCAGTATTTT.

Only a few counts were recorded for this clone. The chain uses TRBV27 and TRBJ2-1, with 11 bases matching TRBD2. Germline V gives CDR1 MNHEY, CDR2 SMNVEV (reference sequence). V was clipped by 3 bases and J by 0 bases; unmatched bases: 10. The CDR3 runs to 19 residues. CDR3 region: CASSFPASGGPSSYNEQFF. The CDR3 bases are TGTGCCAGCAGTTTTCCGGCTAGCGGGGGGCCCAGCTCCTACAATGAGCAGTTCTTC.

V and J are TRBV6-6 and TRBJ1-5; the D gene is possibly TRBD1 (6 bases). The germline CDR1 and CDR2 sequences are MNHNY and SVGAGI (reference sequence). The CDR3 totals 14 residues. Between the trimmed V and J ends, which lost 7 bases and 7 bases, there was a span of 17 bases. CDR3 loop: CASTPDSLGQPQHF. In DNA, the CDR3 is TGTGCCAGCACCCCGGACAGCCTTGGCCAGCCCCAGCATTTT.

The V gene is TRBV7-9, the J gene TRBJ2-1; D is unclear. Germline-derived CDR1 and CDR2 are SEHNR and FQNEAQ (reference sequence). V lost 5 bases to trimming and J lost 10 bases, with 15 bases between them. CDR3 size: 13 residues. CDR3 sequence reads: CASSPPPEREQFF. The CDR3 DNA is TGTGCCAGCAGCCCCCCTCCTGAACGGGAGCAGTTCTTC.

The chain is built from TRBV18 and TRBJ2-5, with TRBD2 matching over 10 bases. V gave up 1 base and J gave up 4 bases; unmatched junction bases: 9. In germline, CDR1 is KGHSH, CDR2 LQKENI. The CDR3 is 17 amino acids. The CDR3 protein is CASSPRKPGLATETQYF. DNA of the CDR3: TGTGCCAGCTCACCACGGAAGCCGGGACTAGCGACAGAGACCCAGTACTTC.

The chain combines TRBV5-1 with TRBJ2-7; TRBD1 is a possible D gene (6 bases). Germline CDR1 SGHRS, CDR2 YFSETQ. CDR3 length: 16 residues. Trimming pared 3 bases from V and 1 base from J, leaving 17 bases between. In nucleotides, the CDR3 is TGCGCCAGCAGCTGGGTGGGAGACAGGCTATCCTACGAGCAGTACTTC. This gives the protein CASSWVGDRLSYEQYF. Using reference TRBV5-1 and TRBJ2-7 for the parts outside the CDR3, the full variable domain is KAGVTQTPRYLIKTRGQQVTLSCSPISGHRSVSWYQQTPGQGLQFLFEYFSETQRNKGNFPGRFSGRQFSNSRSEMNVSTLELGDSALYLCASSWVGDRLSYEQYFGPGTRLTVT.

This clone occurred a few times. The chain recombines TRBV27 with TRBJ2-6; the match to TRBD1 covers 9 bases. The CDR3 runs 19 residues. CDR1 is MNHEY and CDR2 is SMNVEV in the germline V gene (reference sequence). J was trimmed by 1 base and V by 5 bases; bases with no gene match: 12. The CDR3 DNA follows: TGTGCCAGCAGTCGCCGACCTCCGACAGGGGGGTCTGGGGCCAACGTCCTGACTTTC. Protein product: CASSRRPPTGGSGANVLTF. Complete variable domain (other parts from reference TRBV27 and TRBJ2-6): EAQVTQNPRYLITVTGKKLTVTCSQNMNHEYMSWYRQDPGLGLRQIYYSMNVEVTDKGDVPEGYKVSRKEKRNFPLILESPSPNQTSLYFCASSRRPPTGGSGANVLTFGAGSRLTVL.

This clone was observed once. The chain is built from TRBV7-3 and TRBJ2-3; 8 bases are shared with TRBD2. Unmatched junction bases numbered 3, after V lost 5 bases and J lost 2 bases. From germline, CDR1 is SGHTA and CDR2 FQGTGA. The CDR3 contains 14 residues. CDR3 residues: CASSRSGITDTQYF. The DNA of the CDR3 is TGTGCCAGCAGCCGTAGCGGGATCACAGATACGCAGTATTTT.

This chain links TRBV30 with TRBJ1-2; 8 positions match TRBD1. The germline V gene encodes CDR1 GTSNPN and CDR2 SVGIG (reference sequence). The length of the CDR3 is 13 residues. The trim removed 3 bases at V and 8 bases at J, leaving 8 bases unmatched. The CDR3 nucleotides are TGTGCCTGGAGGAGGCAGGGGGCGGGGGGCTACACCTTC. This sequence encodes CAWRRQGAGGYTF. Using reference TRBV30 and TRBJ1-2 for the parts outside the CDR3, the full variable domain is SQTIHQWPATLVQPVGSPLSLECTVEGTSNPNLYWYRQAAGRGLQLLFYSVGIGQISSEVPQNLSASRPQDRQFILSSKKLLLSDSGFYLCAWRRQGAGGYTFGSGTRLTVV.

V and J are TRBV1 and TRBJ2-7; the D call in the table, TRBD1, was not verified against the DNA. TRBV1 is listed as a pseudogene. The CDR3 extends over 14 amino acids. The CDR3 sequence: CTSSGRDKLHEQYF. The CDR3 DNA is TGCACCAGCTCGGGCCGGGACAAACTCCACGAGCAGTACTTC.

This chain connects TRBV11-2 to TRBJ2-1; 10 bases line up with TRBD1. The CDR3 length is 16 residues. J gave up 7 bases and V 2 bases, and 8 bases lay outside the gene matches. Germline V gene data show CDR1 as SGHAT and CDR2 as FQNNGV. Here the CDR3 DNA reads TGTGCCAGCAGCTTACGGCGAGACAGGGGGCAAAATGAGCAGTTCTTC. Its protein is CASSLRRDRGQNEQFF.

This clone was seen only a few times. The chain has TRBV10-3 and TRBJ1-5; possible D gene TRBD1, 6 bases. Trimming cost V 5 bases and J 3 bases, with 8 bases left between them. The germline V gene has CDR1 ENHRY and CDR2 SYGVKD. The CDR3 covers 13 residues. The CDR3 DNA is TGTGCCATCAGTAGGACAGACAATCAGCCCCAGCATTTT. Its protein is CAISRTDNQPQHF.

The V call is TRBV9, the J call TRBJ2-5, with TRBD1 matching over 7 bases. The length of the CDR3 is 16 residues. Germline values: CDR1 SGDLS, CDR2 YYNGEE. The V gene end was trimmed by 3 bases and the J gene end by 1 base; junction bases not matched to a gene: 9. DNA for the CDR3: TGTGCCAGCAGCGCACGACCTTCAGGGGGCCAAGAGACCCAGTACTTC. Protein sequence: CASSARPSGGQETQYF.